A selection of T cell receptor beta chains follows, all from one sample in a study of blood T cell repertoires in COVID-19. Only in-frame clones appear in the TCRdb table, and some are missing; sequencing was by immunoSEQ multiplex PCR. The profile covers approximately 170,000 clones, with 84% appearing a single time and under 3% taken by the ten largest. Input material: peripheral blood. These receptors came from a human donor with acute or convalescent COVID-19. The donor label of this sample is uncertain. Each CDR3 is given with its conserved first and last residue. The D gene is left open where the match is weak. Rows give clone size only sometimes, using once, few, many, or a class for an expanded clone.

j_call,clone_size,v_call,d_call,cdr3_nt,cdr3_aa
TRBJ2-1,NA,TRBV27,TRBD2,TGTGCCAGCAGCACACTAGCGGGACGCTACAATGAGCAGTTCTTC,CASSTLAGRYNEQFF
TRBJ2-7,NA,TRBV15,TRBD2,TGTGCCACCAGCAGAGTACTAGCGGGGGCCTACGAGCAGTACTTC,CATSRVLAGAYEQYF
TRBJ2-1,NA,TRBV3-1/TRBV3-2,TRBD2,TGTGCCAGCAGCCCCCGGGTAGCGGGATTTCAGAACAATGAGCAGTTCTTC,CASSPRVAGFQNNEQFF
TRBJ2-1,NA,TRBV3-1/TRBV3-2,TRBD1,TGTGCCAGCAGTCGGACAGGGCAAAGTGAGCAGTTCTTC,CASSRTGQSEQFF
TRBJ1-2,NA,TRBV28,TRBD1,TGTGCCAGCACCATCGGACAGGGGGCCAACTTCCTAAACTATGGCTACACCTTC,CASTIGQGANFLNYGYTF
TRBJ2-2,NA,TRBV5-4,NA,TGTGCCAGCAGTCCGGGACACTTCAACACCGGGGAGCTGTTTTTT,CASSPGHFNTGELFF
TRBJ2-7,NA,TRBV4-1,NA,TGCGCCAGCAGCCAAGGTATTTTGTCCTACGAGCAGTACTTC,CASSQGILSYEQYF
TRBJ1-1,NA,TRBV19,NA,TGTGCCAGTAGTACCCAACCCACAGGAGTAAACACTGAAGCTTTCTTT,CASSTQPTGVNTEAFF
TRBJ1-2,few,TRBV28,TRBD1,TGTGCCAGCTCAACCGGGACAGGGGGCCGTGGCTACACCTTC,CASSTGTGGRGYTF
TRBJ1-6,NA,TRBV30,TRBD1,TGTGCCTGGAGTGGCTCATATCCGGGACAGGGGAATTCACCCCTCCACTTT,CAWSGSYPGQGNSPLHF
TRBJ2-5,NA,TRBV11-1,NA,TGTGCCAGCAGCTTAGCGTACGCGGCGGCCCAAGAGACCCAGTACTTC,CASSLAYAAAQETQYF
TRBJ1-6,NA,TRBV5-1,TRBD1,TGCGCCAGCAGCCTAGGGACAGGGAATTCACCCCTCCACTTT,CASSLGTGNSPLHF
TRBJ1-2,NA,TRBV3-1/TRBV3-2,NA,TGTGCCAGCAGCCGACAGGTTGACTATGGCTACACCTTC,CASSRQVDYGYTF
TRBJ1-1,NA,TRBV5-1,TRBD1,TGCGCCAGCAGCGACTCCGGACAGGGGGACACTGAAGCTTTCTTT,CASSDSGQGDTEAFF